This TCR beta chain came from a study of shared clonotypes between healthy human individuals. Study findings and constraints: All-four-donor shared clonotypes had higher generation probabilities than non-shared clonotypes did.

Deep level was the assay's run setting. Only in-frame clones appear in the TCRdb table, and some are missing; sequencing was by immunoSEQ multiplex PCR. The sample lists around 2.3 million clones, nearly 97% occurring once. Points on this clone: Its cognate antigen is unknown.

Germline CDR1 and CDR2: SQVTM and ANQGSEA. The J segment lost 6 bases and the V segment lost 8 bases, leaving 8 bases of the junction unmatched. The CDR3 contains 13 residues. The CD4+ fraction was divided into a CD45RA+ naive subset and a CD45RA-negative memory subset. Sequencing was done on a sample of naive CD4+ T cells sorted from blood. Subset described: CD45RA+ positively selected. The chain employs TRBV29-1 and TRBJ2-3, with TRBD2 matching 10 bases. This sequence originates from a man younger than 35 in good health. CDR3 protein: CSFLAGALDTQYF. The CDR3 DNA follows: TGCAGCTTCCTAGCGGGGGCGCTGGATACGCAGTATTTT.